These 4 T cell receptor beta chains came from one sample sequenced in a study of blood T cell repertoires in COVID-19. Sequencing used immunoSEQ multiplex PCR; TCRdb keeps in-frame clones, though not all of them. This sample has roughly 29,000 clones, with 70% to 90% found just once. Specimen: peripheral blood. These TCRs come from a woman older than 75 with COVID-19, enrolled during active disease.

In this sample, this clone turned up once. J is TRBJ2-4 and V is TRBV18; D remains unclear. This CDR3 is 17 amino acids long. CDR1 is KGHSH, CDR2 LQKENI, per germline. Trimming shortened V by 1 base and J by 0 bases, and 13 bases separated the two germline ends. The CDR3 coding sequence is TGTGCCAGCTCACCACTTAGCTCCTCCTTAGCCAAAAACATTCAGTACTTC. Protein product: CASSPLSSSLAKNIQYF.

The chain links TRBV3-1 (or the pseudogene TRBV3-2) to TRBJ2-3, with a weak D call TRBD1 (6 bases). The germline V and J ends were trimmed by 0 bases and 7 bases, with 14 bases remaining between them. Germline V gene lookup returns CDR1 LGHDT and CDR2 YNNKEL (reference sequence). This CDR3 has 15 amino acids. The CDR3 DNA reads TGTGCCAGCAGCCAAGATCTGACACAGGGACATACGCAGTATTTT. Translated, it gives CASSQDLTQGHTQYF.

This clone was seen a single time. This chain joins TRBV7-9 and TRBJ1-4, with D unresolved. The CDR3 totals 16 residues. Trimming cost V 1 base and J 5 bases, with 14 bases left between them. CDR1 and CDR2 from the germline V gene are SEHNR and FQNEAQ (reference sequence). As DNA, the CDR3 is TGTGCCAGCAGCTTAGGGAGCAACTGGATGAATGAAAAACTGTTTTTT. It yields the protein CASSLGSNWMNEKLFF.

The chain employs TRBV9 and TRBJ2-1; 8 bases fit TRBD1. V lost 2 bases and J lost 4; bases outside the gene matches: 8. CDR3 length equals 16 residues. CDR1 is SGDLS and CDR2 is YYNGEE in the germline V gene. CDR3 protein: CASSVLTGEYYNEQFF. The DNA for the CDR3 is TGTGCCAGCAGCGTCCTGACAGGGGAATATTACAATGAGCAGTTCTTC.